This TCR beta chain originates from a study of blood T cell repertoires in COVID-19. At the level of the study: Some COVID-19 samples were acute and others convalescent; all came from the United States, Italy and Spain. PBMCs, B-cell-depleted T cells, or T cells provided the cDNA or gDNA that made up the material.

The CDR3 is 18 residues long. In the original analysis: Amplification of reference gene primers provided the estimated nucleated cell counts. TCRdb's copy holds only in-frame clones and misses some; the assay was immunoSEQ multiplex PCR. The DNA gave D and trimming, while V, J and clone size come from that table. This table holds about 64,000 clones, 86% found once. The specimen was peripheral blood. This receptor was obtained from a man over 45 with active COVID-19. This sequence joins TRBV21-1 and TRBJ2-2; the table's D call of TRBD2 was not tested on the DNA. TRBV21-1 is annotated as a pseudogene. The CDR3 DNA reads as TGTGCCAGCAGCAATGGACCGGAGCGGGGCGCGAACACCGGGGAGCTGTTTTTT. It codes for CASSNGPERGANTGELFF.